This T cell receptor (beta chain) was sequenced during a study of T-cell reconstitution after alpha-beta-depleted transplantation in children. General study points: As was reported, about two months after transplant, alpha-beta T cells came from several hundred expanded graft clones. When one year had passed after transplant, most T-cell counts and diversity came from newly produced T cells.

Molecular barcoding with unique molecular identifiers was used for the TCRbeta library. TCRdb reanalysed the PCR reads using MiXCR and keeps one entry per CDR3 protein. The table lists 450,000 to 600,000 distinct CDR3 sequences, approximately 13% of them singletons. This CDR3 has 11 amino acids. Germline CDR1 MDHEN, CDR2 SYDVKM. V gave up 5 bases and J gave up 5 bases, with 5 bases separating them. As concerns this clonotype: Its antigen is unknown. This may come from a read error, since a much larger clone is one base off.

This chain uses TRBV28 with TRBJ2-3; D gene unclear. Sequences were derived from PBMCs, mostly from graft donor cells, sampled 360 days after TCRalphabeta/CD19-depleted stem cell transplant. This TCR derives from a male patient between 5 and 17 years old who had a stem cell transplant for acute myeloid leukemia, so the T cells may come from the graft donor. CDR3 in amino acids: CASSTRDTQYF. In DNA, the CDR3 is TGTGCCAGCAGTACAAGAGATACGCAGTATTTT. The full variable domain, its missing parts supplied by reference TRBV28 and TRBJ2-3, is DVKVTQSSRYLVKRTGEKVFLECVQDMDHENMFWYRQDPGLGLRLIYFSYDVKMKEKGDIPEGYSVSREKKERFSLILESASTNQTSMYLCASSTRDTQYFGPGTRLTVL.